This is a list of T cell receptor beta chains from one sample in a study of T cells in Graves' hyperthyroidism and ophthalmopathy. TCRdb reprocessed the multiplex PCR reads via MiXCR and lists one record per CDR3 protein. This table holds hundreds of thousands of distinct CDR3 sequences, over 15% found once. Sequenced: blood. The receptors were sampled from a woman younger than 30 with Graves' hyperthyroidism. The CDR3 runs from the conserved cysteine through the conserved F or W. Fields, in order: V gene, CDR3 length, J gene, clone size, D gene, CDR3 protein, CDR3 DNA. The D gene is left open where the match is weak. The size entry is marked missing in some rows and otherwise reads once, few, many or a size class.

TRBV9,16,TRBJ1-1,few,.,CASSVHPAVLNTEAFF,TGTGCCAGCAGCGTTCACCCGGCGGTCCTGAACACTGAAGCTTTCTTT
TRBV11-3,17,TRBJ2-7,few,.,CASSHLPPTGSSYEQYF,TGTGCCAGCAGCCACCTCCCGCCGACAGGTTCCTCCTACGAGCAGTACTTC
TRBV12-3/TRBV12-4,12,TRBJ1-2,many,.,CASSSFREGYTF,TGTGCCAGCAGTTCCTTCAGAGAGGGCTACACCTTC
TRBV7-9,16,TRBJ2-1,many,TRBD1,CATTRAGTGVHDEQFF,TGTGCCACCACTCGGGCCGGGACAGGGGTCCACGATGAGCAGTTCTTC
TRBV28,11,TRBJ1-1,.,TRBD1,CASSQDRGAFF,TGTGCCAGCAGTCAGGACAGGGGGGCTTTCTTT
TRBV20-1,13,TRBJ2-7,.,.,CSGFLEGKYEQYF,TGCAGCGGCTTCTTGGAGGGGAAGTACGAGCAGTACTTC
TRBV7-2,12,TRBJ2-5,.,.,CASTPGPEAQYF,TGTGCCAGCACCCCGGGCCCCGAGGCCCAGTACTTC
TRBV3-1,15,TRBJ2-7,many,.,CASSQGLPSSYEQYF,TGTGCCAGCAGCCAAGGACTGCCGAGCTCCTACGAGCAGTACTTC
TRBV10-3,12,TRBJ2-5,few,.,CAISDDAETQYF,TGTGCCATCAGTGATGACGCTGAGACCCAGTACTTC
TRBV12-3/TRBV12-4,16,TRBJ2-1,many,.,CASSQQARGLYNEQFF,TGTGCCAGCAGTCAACAGGCTAGGGGACTTTACAATGAGCAGTTCTTC
TRBV7-9,13,TRBJ2-3,many,.,CASSAQGSDTQYF,TGTGCCAGCAGCGCGCAGGGATCAGATACGCAGTATTTT
TRBV5-5,14,TRBJ2-4,few,.,CATPPLGLGNIQYF,TGTGCCACTCCACCATTGGGGTTAGGAAACATTCAGTACTTC
TRBV20-1,16,TRBJ2-1,.,TRBD2,CSAKSGTSGRANEQFF,TGCAGTGCTAAATCCGGGACTAGCGGGAGGGCCAATGAGCAGTTCTTC
TRBV11-2,13,TRBJ2-1,many,.,CASSTNNYNEQFF,TGTGCCAGCAGCACCAACAACTACAATGAGCAGTTCTTC
TRBV4-1,17,TRBJ2-7,few,.,CASSQEPPPDRLYEQYF,TGCGCCAGCAGCCAAGAACCTCCCCCGGACAGACTCTACGAGCAGTACTTC
TRBV27,15,TRBJ2-2,few,TRBD1,CASRRGQGATGELFF,TGTGCCAGCAGACGGGGACAGGGGGCCACCGGGGAGCTGTTTTTT
TRBV20-1,13,TRBJ1-3,few,TRBD1,CSAGTDSGNTIYF,TGCAGTGCAGGGACAGACTCTGGAAACACCATATATTTT
TRBV7-8,19,TRBJ1-5,.,.,CASSLAVYRSRGGNQPQHF,TGTGCCAGCAGCTTAGCGGTCTATAGAAGTAGGGGAGGCAATCAGCCCCAGCATTTT
TRBV20-1,13,TRBJ2-1,many,TRBD2,CSAKAGGGNEQFF,TGCAGTGCTAAGGCGGGAGGGGGGAATGAGCAGTTCTTC
TRBV7-9,17,TRBJ2-1,many,TRBD2,CASTVGTSGFTYNEQFF,TGTGCCAGCACCGTCGGGACTAGCGGGTTCACCTACAATGAGCAGTTCTTC
TRBV5-1,13,TRBJ2-3,.,.,CASRRSGGDTQYF,TGCGCCAGCAGGCGGTCAGGAGGGGATACGCAGTATTTT
TRBV7-9,14,TRBJ2-7,.,.,CASSPRGGSDEQYF,TGTGCCAGCAGCCCCCGCGGAGGGTCGGACGAGCAGTACTTC